This TCR beta chain emerged from a study of cytomegalovirus exposure and HLA in healthy donors. As for the study in general: Earlier sequencing of around 190 million T cells yielded 120 million or so unique TCR beta sequences. Overall study findings and caveats: In an earlier analysis, productive rearrangement rates for most beta V segments clustered near 87% or 30%. Several of the most significant clusters appeared linked to common viral pathogens, based on a later analysis.

The V gene lost 6 bases and the J gene lost 9 bases, with 18 bases spanning the gap. The germline V gene encodes CDR1 MDHEN and CDR2 SYDVKM. The CDR3 length is 14 residues. Use of 60 Vbeta and 13 Jbeta primers characterized the PCR. TCRdb's copy holds only in-frame clones and misses some; the assay was immunoSEQ multiplex PCR. The data show under 140,000 clones, with more than 70% seen just once and just under 3% held by the top ten. In the case of this clone: Antigen: not known.

The chain recombines TRBV28 with TRBJ2-1; D is perhaps TRBD1 (5 bases). This receptor was obtained from an older woman in good health and CMV-seropositive. Sequenced material: PBMCs. CDR3: CASRPSFRVSEQFF. The CDR3 nucleotides read TGTGCCAGCAGGCCCTCGTTCAGGGTGAGTGAGCAGTTCTTC.